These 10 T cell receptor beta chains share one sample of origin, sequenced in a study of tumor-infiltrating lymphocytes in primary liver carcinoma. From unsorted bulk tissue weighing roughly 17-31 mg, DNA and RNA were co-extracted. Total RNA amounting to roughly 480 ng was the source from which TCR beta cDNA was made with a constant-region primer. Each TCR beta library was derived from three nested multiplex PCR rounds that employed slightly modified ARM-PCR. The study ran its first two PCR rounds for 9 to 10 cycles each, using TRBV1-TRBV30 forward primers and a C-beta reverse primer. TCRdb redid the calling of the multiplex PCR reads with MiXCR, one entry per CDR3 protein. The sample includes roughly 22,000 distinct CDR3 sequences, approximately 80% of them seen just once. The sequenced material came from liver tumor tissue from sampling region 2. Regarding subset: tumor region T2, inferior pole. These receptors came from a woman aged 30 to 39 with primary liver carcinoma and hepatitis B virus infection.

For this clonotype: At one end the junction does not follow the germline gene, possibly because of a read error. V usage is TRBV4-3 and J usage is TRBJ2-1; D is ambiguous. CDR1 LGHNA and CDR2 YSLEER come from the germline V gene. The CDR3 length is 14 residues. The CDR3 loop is CASSHTELANEQFF. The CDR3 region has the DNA TGCGCCAGCAGCCACACAGAGTTGGCCAATGAGCAATTTTTC.

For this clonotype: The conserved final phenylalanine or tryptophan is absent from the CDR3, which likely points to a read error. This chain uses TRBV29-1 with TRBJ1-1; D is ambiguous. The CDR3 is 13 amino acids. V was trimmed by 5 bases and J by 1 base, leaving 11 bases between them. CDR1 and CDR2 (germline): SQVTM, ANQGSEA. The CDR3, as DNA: TGCAGCGTTTATCACGGTCAGAACACTGAAGCTTTCCTT. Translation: CSVYHGQNTEAFL.

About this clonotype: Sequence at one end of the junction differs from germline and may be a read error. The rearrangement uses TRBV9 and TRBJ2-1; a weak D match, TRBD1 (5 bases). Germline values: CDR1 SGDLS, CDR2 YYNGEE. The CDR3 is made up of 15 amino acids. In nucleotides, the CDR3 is TGTGCCAGCAGCGTAGGGGGCTCCCCATACAATGAGCAGTTGTTC. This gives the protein CASSVGGSPYNEQLF. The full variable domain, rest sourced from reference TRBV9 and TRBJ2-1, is DSGVTQTPKHLITATGQRVTLRCSPRSGDLSVYWYQQSLDQGLQFLIQYYNGEERAKGNILERFSAQQFPDLHSELNLSSLELGDSALYFCASSVGGSPYNEQLFGPGTRLTVL.

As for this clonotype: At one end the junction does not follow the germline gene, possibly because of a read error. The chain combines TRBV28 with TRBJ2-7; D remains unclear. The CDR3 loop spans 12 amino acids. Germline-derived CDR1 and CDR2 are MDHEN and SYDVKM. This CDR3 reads CASSDSSYEQYF. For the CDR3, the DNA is TGTGCCAGCAGCGACTCCTCCTACGAACAGTATTTC.

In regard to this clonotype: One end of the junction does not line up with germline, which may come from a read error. CDR3 amino acids: CASSQNRDYAYNEQFF. The CDR3 region has the DNA TGCGCCAGCAGCCAAAATAGGGACTACGCCTACAATGAGCAATTCTTC. This rearrangement joins TRBV4-3 to TRBJ2-1; 7 nucleotides agree with TRBD2. Looked up from germline, CDR1 is LGHNA and CDR2 is YSLEER. The CDR3 runs 16 residues.

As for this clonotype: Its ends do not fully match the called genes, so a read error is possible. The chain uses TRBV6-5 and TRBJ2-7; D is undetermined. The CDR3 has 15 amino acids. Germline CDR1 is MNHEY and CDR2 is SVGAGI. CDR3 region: CGSSYESSSSYEQYF. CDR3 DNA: TGTGGCAGCAGTTACGAGAGCAGCAGCTCCTACGAGCAGTACTTC.

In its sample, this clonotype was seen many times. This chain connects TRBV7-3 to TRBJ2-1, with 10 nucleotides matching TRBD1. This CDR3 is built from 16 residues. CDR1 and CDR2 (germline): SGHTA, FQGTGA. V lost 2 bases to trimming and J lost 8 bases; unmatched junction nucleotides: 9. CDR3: CASSLQRGQGNHEQFF. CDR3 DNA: TGTGCCAGCAGCTTACAAAGGGGACAGGGGAACCATGAGCAGTTCTTC.

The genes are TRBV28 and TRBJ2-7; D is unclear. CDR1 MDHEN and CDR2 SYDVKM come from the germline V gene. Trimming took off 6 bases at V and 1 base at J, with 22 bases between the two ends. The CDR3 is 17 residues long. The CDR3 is CASSLPSDGWYSYEQYF. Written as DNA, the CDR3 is TGTGCCAGCAGCCTCCCTTCGGACGGATGGTATTCCTACGAGCAGTACTTC. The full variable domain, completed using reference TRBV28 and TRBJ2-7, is DVKVTQSSRYLVKRTGEKVFLECVQDMDHENMFWYRQDPGLGLRLIYFSYDVKMKEKGDIPEGYSVSREKKERFSLILESASTNQTSMYLCASSLPSDGWYSYEQYFGPGTRLTVT.

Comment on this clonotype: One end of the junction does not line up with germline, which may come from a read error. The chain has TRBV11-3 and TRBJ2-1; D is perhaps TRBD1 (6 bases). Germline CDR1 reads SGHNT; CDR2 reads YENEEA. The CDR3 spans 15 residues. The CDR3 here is CASSYRARSYNEQFF. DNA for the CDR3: TGTGCCAGCAGCTACAGGGCCCGCTCCTACAATGAACAGTTCTTC.

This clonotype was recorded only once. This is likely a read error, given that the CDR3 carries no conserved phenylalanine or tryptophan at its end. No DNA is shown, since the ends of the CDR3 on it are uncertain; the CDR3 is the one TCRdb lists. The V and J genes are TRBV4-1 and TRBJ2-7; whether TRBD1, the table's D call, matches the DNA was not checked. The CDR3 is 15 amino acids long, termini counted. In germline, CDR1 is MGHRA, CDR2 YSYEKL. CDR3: CASSLTGVNFYELYL.